Listed here are 5 T cell receptor beta chains from one sample, sequenced in a study of OX40 agonist ivuxolimab in advanced cancers. To prepare the library, the immunoSEQ multiplex PCR assay was applied. In TCRdb, the immuneACCESS table is reduced to in-frame sequences with V and J assigned. These tables do not hold every clone; where another copy was compared, an unresolved V gene accounts for under half, and the others remain unexplained. Recorded for this sample are 100,000 to 130,000 clones; approximately 90% of them occurred a single time. The ten top clones hold roughly 1.3% of the sample. Sample: CD4+ or CD8+ T cells sorted from blood, taken in a trial of the OX40 agonist ivuxolimab. The receptors shown here come from an adult with an advanced solid tumor such as melanoma, head and neck, liver or kidney cancer.

In this sample, this clone turned up once. This rearrangement joins TRBV5-1 to TRBJ1-1, with D hard to call. The length of the CDR3 is 14 residues. V was pared by 1 base and J by 0 bases, with 7 bases between. Germline V CDR1 and CDR2: SGHRS, YFSETQ. In nucleotides, the CDR3 is TGCGCCAGCAGCTTGACACTCATGAACACTGAAGCTTTCTTT. Its protein product is CASSLTLMNTEAFF.

The chain uses TRBV27 and TRBJ1-5, with D uncertain. Between the trimmed V and J ends, which lost 3 bases and 0 bases, there was a span of 9 bases. This CDR3 has 15 residues. Germline V gives CDR1 MNHEY, CDR2 SMNVEV (reference sequence). This CDR3 is CASSFYTNSNQPQHF. CDR3 nucleotides: TGTGCCAGCAGTTTTTACACGAATAGCAATCAGCCCCAGCATTTT.

This chain links TRBV2 with TRBJ2-3; no clear D gene. Germline CDR1 SNHLY, CDR2 FYNNEI. This CDR3 spans 14 amino acids. V dropped 3 bases and J dropped 2 bases, with 9 bases sitting between them. The CDR3 sequence: CASSDGRTTDTQYF. The CDR3 region has the DNA TGTGCCAGCAGTGATGGGCGCACCACAGATACGCAGTATTTT. The full variable domain, in which reference TRBV2 and TRBJ2-3 provide the parts outside the CDR3, is EPEVTQTPSHQVTQMGQEVILRCVPISNHLYFYWYRQILGQKVEFLVSFYNNEISEKSEIFDDQFSVERPDGSNFTLKIRSTKLEDSAMYFCASSDGRTTDTQYFGPGTRLTVL.

V is TRBV28 and J is TRBJ2-5; 10 nucleotides match TRBD2. The germline V gene encodes CDR1 MDHEN and CDR2 SYDVKM. V was pared by 8 bases and J by 7 bases, with 22 bases of the junction left unmatched. The CDR3 consists of 18 residues. For the CDR3, the DNA is TGTGCCAGCCTAACCTCCTCTAGCGGGAGAGGGTTAAATGGGACCCAGTACTTC. Amino acid sequence: CASLTSSSGRGLNGTQYF. Filled out from reference TRBV28 and TRBJ2-5, the complete variable domain reads DVKVTQSSRYLVKRTGEKVFLECVQDMDHENMFWYRQDPGLGLRLIYFSYDVKMKEKGDIPEGYSVSREKKERFSLILESASTNQTSMYLCASLTSSSGRGLNGTQYFGPGTRLLVL.

As for this clone: A junction end diverges from the germline sequence, so it may reflect a read error. V and J are TRBV19 and TRBJ2-7; tentatively, D is TRBD1 or TRBD2 (5 bases each). The CDR3 is 13 residues long. From germline, CDR1 is LNHDA and CDR2 SQIVND (reference sequence). The CDR3 protein is CASSTGGLYEQYF. CDR3 sequence (DNA): TGTGCGAGTAGCACAGGTGGACTCTACGAGCAGTACTTC.